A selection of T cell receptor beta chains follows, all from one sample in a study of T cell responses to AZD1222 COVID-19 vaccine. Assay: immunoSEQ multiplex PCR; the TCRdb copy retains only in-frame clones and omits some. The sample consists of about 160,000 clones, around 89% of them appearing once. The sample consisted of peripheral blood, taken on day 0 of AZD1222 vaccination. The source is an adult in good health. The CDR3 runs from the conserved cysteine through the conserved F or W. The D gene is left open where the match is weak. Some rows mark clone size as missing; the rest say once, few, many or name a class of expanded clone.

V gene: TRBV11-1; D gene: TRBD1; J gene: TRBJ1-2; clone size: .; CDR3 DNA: TGTGCCAGCAGCCCCGGACAGGGATTTCTTGGCTACACCTTC; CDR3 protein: CASSPGQGFLGYTF
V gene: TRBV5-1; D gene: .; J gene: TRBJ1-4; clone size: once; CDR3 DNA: TGCGCCAGCAGCTTACGTGACGGGGGGAATGAAAAACTGTTTTTT; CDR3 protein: CASSLRDGGNEKLFF
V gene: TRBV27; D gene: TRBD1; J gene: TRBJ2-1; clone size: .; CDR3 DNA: TGTGCCAGCAGTTTAGGGACAGCCAATGAGCAGTTCTTC; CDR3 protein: CASSLGTANEQFF
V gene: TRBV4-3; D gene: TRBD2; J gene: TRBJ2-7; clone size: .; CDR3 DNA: TGCGCCAGCAGCTACGGGGGGAGAGGTCGGTACGAGCAGTACTTC; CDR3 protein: CASSYGGRGRYEQYF
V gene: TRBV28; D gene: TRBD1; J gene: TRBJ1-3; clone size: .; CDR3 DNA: TGTGCCAGCCAGGGGGGCTCTGGAAACACCATATATTTT; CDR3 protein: CASQGGSGNTIYF
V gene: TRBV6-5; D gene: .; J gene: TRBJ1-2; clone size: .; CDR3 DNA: TGTGCCAGCAGTTTCCCTCACACCTTC; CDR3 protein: CASSFPHTF
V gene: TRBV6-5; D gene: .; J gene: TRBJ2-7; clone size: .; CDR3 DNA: TGTGCCAGCAGTTACTCGCCGGCGGGGCCTCTCGGGGAGCAGTACTTC; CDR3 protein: CASSYSPAGPLGEQYF
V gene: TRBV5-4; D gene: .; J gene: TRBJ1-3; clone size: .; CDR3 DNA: TGTGCCAGCAATCGGGACGGAAGCTCTGGAAACACCATATATTTT; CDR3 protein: CASNRDGSSGNTIYF
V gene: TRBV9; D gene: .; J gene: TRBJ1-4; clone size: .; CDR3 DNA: TGTGCCAGCAGCTCGACAGGCGGGGCAACTAATGAAAAACTGTTTTTT; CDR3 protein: CASSSTGGATNEKLFF
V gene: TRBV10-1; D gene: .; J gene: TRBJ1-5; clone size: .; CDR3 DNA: TGCGCCAGCAGCTGGGACCGGGGACAGCCCCAGCATTTT; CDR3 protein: CASSWDRGQPQHF
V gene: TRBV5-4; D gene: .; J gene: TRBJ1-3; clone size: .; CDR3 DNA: TGTGCCAGCAGCCCGGGGTCAGGGGCTGGAAACACCATATATTTT; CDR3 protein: CASSPGSGAGNTIYF
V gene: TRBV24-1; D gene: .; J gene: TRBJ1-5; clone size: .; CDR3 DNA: TGTGCCACCAGTGATCCCCGAGAAGGGCTGCAGCCCCAGCATTTT; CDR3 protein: CATSDPREGLQPQHF
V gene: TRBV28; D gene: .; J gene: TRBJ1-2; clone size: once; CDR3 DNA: TGTGCCAGCAGCCAGGACAGCCGCTATGGCTACACCTTC; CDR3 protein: CASSQDSRYGYTF
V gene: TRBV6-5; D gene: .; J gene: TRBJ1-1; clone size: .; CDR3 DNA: TGTGCCAGCAGGGAGAGTTACACTGAAGCTTTCTTT; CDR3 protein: CASRESYTEAFF
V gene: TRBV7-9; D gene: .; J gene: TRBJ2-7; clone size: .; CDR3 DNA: TGTGCCAGCAGCGCAGGGCGGACAGTCCTCTCCTACGAGCAGTACTTC; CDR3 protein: CASSAGRTVLSYEQYF
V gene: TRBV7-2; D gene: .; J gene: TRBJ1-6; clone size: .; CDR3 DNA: TGTGCCAGCAGCTTAATCCAACATTCACCCCTCCACTTT; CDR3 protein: CASSLIQHSPLHF
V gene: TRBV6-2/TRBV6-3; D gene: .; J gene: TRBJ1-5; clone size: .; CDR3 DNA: TGTGCCAGCAGTCGAAGACAGGTTCAGCCCCAGCATTTT; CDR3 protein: CASSRRQVQPQHF
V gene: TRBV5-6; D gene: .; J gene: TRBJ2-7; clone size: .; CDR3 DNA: TGTGCCAGCAGCTTGCAGGGTTGGGGGTACGAGCAGTACTTC; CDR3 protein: CASSLQGWGYEQYF
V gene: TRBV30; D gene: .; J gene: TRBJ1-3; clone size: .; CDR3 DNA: TGTGCCTGGAGGGGCTCTGGAAACACCATATATTTT; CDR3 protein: CAWRGSGNTIYF